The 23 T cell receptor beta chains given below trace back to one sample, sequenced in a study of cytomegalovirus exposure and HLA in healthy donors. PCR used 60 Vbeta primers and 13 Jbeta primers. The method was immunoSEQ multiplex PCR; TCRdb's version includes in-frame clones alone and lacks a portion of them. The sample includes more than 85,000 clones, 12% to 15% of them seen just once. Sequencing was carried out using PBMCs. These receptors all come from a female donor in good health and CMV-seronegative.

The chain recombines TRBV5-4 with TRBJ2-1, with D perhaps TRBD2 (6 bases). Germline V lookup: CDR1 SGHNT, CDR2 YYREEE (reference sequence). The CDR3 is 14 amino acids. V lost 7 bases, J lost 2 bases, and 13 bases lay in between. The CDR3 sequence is CASELSGTYNEQFF. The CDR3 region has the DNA TGTGCCAGCGAACTTAGCGGAACCTACAATGAGCAGTTCTTC. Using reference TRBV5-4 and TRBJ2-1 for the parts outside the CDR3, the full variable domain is ETGVTQSPTHLIKTRGQQVTLRCSSQSGHNTVSWYQQALGQGPQFIFQYYREEENGRGNFPPRFSGLQFPNYSSELNVNALELDDSALYLCASELSGTYNEQFFGPGTRLTVL.

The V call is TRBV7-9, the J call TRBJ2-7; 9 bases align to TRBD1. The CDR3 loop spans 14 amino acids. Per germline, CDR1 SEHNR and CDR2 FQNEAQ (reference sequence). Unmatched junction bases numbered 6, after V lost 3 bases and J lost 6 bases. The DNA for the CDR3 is TGTGCCAGCAGCTTGGACGGACAGGGGACCGAGCAGTACTTC. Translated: CASSLDGQGTEQYF.

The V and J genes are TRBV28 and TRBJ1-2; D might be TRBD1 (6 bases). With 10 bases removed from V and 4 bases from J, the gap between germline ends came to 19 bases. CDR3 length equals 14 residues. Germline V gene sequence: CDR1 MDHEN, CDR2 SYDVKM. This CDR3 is CATQMRGIFYGYTF. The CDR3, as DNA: TGTGCCACTCAGATGAGGGGGATCTTCTATGGCTACACCTTC.

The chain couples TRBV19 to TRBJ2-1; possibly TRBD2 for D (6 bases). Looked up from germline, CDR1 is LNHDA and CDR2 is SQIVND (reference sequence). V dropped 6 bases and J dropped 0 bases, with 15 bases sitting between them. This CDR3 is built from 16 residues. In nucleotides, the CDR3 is TGTGCCAGTAGGACCCTGGGGGAGGCCTCCTACAATGAGCAGTTCTTC. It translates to CASRTLGEASYNEQFF. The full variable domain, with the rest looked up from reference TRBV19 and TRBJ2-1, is DGGITQSPKYLFRKEGQNVTLSCEQNLNHDAMYWYRQDPGQGLRLIYYSQIVNDFQKGDIAEGYSVSREKKESFPLTVTSAQKNPTAFYLCASRTLGEASYNEQFFGPGTRLTVL.

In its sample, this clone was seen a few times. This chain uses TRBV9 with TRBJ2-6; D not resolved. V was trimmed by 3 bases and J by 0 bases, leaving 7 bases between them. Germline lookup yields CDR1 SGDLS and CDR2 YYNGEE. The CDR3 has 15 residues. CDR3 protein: CASSAPSSGANVLTF. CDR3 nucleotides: TGTGCCAGCAGCGCACCGAGCTCTGGGGCCAACGTCCTGACTTTC.

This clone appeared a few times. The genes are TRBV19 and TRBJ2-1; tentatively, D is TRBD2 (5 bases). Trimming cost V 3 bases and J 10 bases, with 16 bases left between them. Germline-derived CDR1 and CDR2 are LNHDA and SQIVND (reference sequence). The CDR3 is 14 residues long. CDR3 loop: CASSIWRPDTEQFF. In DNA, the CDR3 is TGTGCCAGTAGTATCTGGAGGCCCGATACAGAGCAGTTCTTC.

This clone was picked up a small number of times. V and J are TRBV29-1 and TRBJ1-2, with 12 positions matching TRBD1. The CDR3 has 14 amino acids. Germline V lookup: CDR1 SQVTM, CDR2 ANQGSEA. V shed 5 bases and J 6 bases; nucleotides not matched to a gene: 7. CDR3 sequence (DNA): TGCAGCGTTTCTGGGGGGACAGGGGGCCATGGCTACACCTTC. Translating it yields CSVSGGTGGHGYTF.

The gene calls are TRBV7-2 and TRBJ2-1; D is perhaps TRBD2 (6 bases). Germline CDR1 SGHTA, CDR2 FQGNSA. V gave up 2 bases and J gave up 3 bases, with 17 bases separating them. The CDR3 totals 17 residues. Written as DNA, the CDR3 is TGTGCCAGCAGCTTATCGTCCGCCCCGGGGGTCTACAATGAGCAGTTCTTC. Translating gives CASSLSSAPGVYNEQFF.

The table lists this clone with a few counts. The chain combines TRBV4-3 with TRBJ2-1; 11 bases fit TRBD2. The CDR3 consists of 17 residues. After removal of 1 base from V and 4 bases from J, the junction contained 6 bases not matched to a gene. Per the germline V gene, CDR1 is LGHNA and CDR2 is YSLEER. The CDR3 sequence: CASSQGLLAGGYNEQFF. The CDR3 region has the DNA TGCGCCAGCAGCCAAGGTCTCCTAGCGGGGGGATACAATGAGCAGTTCTTC.

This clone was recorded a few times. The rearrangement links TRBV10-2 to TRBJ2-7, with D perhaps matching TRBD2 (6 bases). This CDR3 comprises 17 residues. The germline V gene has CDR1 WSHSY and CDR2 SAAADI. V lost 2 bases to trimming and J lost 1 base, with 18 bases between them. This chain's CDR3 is CASSETPPLAESYEQYF. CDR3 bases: TGCGCCAGCAGTGAGACCCCCCCCTTAGCGGAATCCTACGAGCAGTACTTC.

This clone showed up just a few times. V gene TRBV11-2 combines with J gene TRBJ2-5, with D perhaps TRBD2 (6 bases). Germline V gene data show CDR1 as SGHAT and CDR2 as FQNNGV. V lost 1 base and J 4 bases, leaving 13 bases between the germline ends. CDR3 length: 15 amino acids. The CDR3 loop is CASSLAFGGGETQYF. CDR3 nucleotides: TGTGCCAGCAGCTTAGCGTTCGGGGGTGGAGAGACCCAGTACTTC. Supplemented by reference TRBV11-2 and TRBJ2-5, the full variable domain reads EAGVAQSPRYKIIEKRQSVAFWCNPISGHATLYWYQQILGQGPKLLIQFQNNGVVDDSQLPKDRFSAERLKGVDSTLKIQPAKLEDSAVYLCASSLAFGGGETQYFGPGTRLLVL.

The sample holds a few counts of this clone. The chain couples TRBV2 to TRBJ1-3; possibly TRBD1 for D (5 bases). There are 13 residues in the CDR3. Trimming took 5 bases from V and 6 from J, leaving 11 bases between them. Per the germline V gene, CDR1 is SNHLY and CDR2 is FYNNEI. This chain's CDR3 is CASSLGEANTIYF. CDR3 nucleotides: TGTGCCAGCAGTCTAGGGGAGGCAAACACCATATATTTT.

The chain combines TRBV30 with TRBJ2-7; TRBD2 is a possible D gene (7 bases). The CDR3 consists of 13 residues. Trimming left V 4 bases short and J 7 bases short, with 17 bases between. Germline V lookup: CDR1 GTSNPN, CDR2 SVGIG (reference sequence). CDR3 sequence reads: CAWKGGDTWEQYF. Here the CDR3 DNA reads TGTGCCTGGAAAGGGGGGGACACCTGGGAGCAGTACTTC.

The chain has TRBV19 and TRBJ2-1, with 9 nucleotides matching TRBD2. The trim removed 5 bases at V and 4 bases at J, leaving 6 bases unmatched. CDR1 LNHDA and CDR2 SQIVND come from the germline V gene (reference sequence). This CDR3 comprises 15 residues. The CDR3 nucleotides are TGTGCCAGTAGTGGGGCGGGACTAGCTTACAATGAGCAGTTCTTC. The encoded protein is CASSGAGLAYNEQFF.

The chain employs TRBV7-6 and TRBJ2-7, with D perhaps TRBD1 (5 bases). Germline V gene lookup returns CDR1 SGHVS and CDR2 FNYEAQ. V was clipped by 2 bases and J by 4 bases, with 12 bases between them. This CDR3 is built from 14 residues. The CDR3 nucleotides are TGTGCCAGCAGCTTACAGGGATTTAGTTACGAGCAGTACTTC. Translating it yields CASSLQGFSYEQYF.

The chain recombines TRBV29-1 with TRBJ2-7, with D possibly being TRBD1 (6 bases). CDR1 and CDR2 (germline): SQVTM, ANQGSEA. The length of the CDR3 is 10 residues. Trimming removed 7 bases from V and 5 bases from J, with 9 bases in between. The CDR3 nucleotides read TGCAGCGCTGGGGGCCACGAGCAGTACTTC. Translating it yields CSAGGHEQYF.

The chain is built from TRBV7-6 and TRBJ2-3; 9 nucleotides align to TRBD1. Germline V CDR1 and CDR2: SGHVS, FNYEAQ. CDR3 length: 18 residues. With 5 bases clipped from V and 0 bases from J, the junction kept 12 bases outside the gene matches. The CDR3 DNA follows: TGTGCCAGCAGCATGAACAGGGGGCCTGTTACTAGCACAGATACGCAGTATTTT. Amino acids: CASSMNRGPVTSTDTQYF.

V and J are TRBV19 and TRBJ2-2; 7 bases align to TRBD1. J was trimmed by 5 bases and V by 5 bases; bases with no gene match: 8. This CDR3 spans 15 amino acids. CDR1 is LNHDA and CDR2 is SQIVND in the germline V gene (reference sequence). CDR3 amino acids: CASSPRTGGTGELFF. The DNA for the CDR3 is TGTGCCAGTAGTCCTCGGACAGGCGGGACCGGGGAGCTGTTTTTT.

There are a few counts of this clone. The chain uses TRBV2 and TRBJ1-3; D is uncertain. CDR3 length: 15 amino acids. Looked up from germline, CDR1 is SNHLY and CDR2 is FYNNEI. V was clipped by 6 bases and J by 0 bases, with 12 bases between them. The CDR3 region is CASSPTPFSGNTIYF. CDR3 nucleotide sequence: TGTGCCAGCAGCCCAACACCCTTCTCTGGAAACACCATATATTTT.

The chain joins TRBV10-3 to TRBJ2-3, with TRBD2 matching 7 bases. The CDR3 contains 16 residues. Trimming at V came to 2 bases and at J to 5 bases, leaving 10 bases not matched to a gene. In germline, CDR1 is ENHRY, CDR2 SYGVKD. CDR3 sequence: CAISEGGDLVGDTQYF. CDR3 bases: TGTGCCATCAGTGAGGGGGGGGACCTCGTGGGAGATACGCAGTATTTT.

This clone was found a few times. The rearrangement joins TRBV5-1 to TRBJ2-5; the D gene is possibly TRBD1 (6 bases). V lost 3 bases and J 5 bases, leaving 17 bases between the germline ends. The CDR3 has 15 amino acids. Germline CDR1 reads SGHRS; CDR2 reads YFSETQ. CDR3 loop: CASSSGRGTAETQYF. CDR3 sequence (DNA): TGCGCCAGCAGCTCGGGCAGGGGAACCGCGGAGACCCAGTACTTC.

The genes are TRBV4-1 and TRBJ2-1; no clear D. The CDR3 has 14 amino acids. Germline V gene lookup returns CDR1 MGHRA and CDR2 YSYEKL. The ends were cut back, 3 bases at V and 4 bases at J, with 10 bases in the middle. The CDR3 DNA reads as TGCGCCAGCAGCCACCTAGGTCCATACAATGAGCAGTTCTTC. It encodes CASSHLGPYNEQFF.

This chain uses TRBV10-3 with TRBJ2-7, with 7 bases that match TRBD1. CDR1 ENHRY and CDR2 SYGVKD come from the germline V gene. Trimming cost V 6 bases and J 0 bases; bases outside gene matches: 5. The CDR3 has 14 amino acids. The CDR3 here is CAISRQGYSYEQYF. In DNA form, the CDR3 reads TGTGCCATCAGCCGACAGGGTTACTCCTACGAGCAGTACTTC.